The 26 T cell receptor beta chains listed next were all sequenced from one sample in a study of shared clonotypes between healthy human individuals. The naive CD8 population came from CD45RO-negative cells selected for CCR7, without terminally differentiated effector memory CD45RA+ cells. Clones were read by immunoSEQ multiplex PCR, and TCRdb kept only the in-frame ones, dropping some. The table lists hundreds of thousands of clones, about 96% of them singletons. Sequenced input: naive CD8+ T cells sorted from blood. The receptor set was obtained from a woman aged 25-40 years in good health.

This clone turned up a few times. The chain couples TRBV23-1 to TRBJ1-5, with D unclear. TRBV23-1 is placed among ORFs of uncertain function. CDR3 length: 13 amino acids. The V end lost 1 base, the J end lost 5 bases, and 6 bases lay between the germline ends. As DNA, the CDR3 is TGCGCCAGCAGTCAATTGCCCGATCAGCCCCAGCATTTT. This gives the protein CASSQLPDQPQHF.

The chain uses TRBV28 and TRBJ2-7; TRBD1 matches 7 bases. CDR3 length equals 14 residues. V gave up 5 bases and J gave up 0 bases; unmatched junction bases: 4. From germline, CDR1 is MDHEN and CDR2 SYDVKM. CDR3 region: CASSPTGTSYEQYF. As DNA, the CDR3 is TGTGCCAGCAGTCCGACAGGGACCTCCTACGAGCAGTACTTC.

A single count supports this clone. The chain couples TRBV27 to TRBJ2-7, with D maybe TRBD1 (5 bases). Germline CDR1 is MNHEY and CDR2 is SMNVEV (reference sequence). Deletions cut 0 bases from V and 0 bases from J, with 12 bases between. This CDR3 has 16 residues. The CDR3 loop reads CASSLSPGQSSYEQYF. The CDR3 DNA reads TGTGCCAGCAGTTTATCCCCCGGACAAAGCTCCTACGAGCAGTACTTC.

The chain carries TRBV15 and TRBJ1-3; D gene ambiguous. Per the germline V gene, CDR1 is LNHNV and CDR2 is YYDKDF (reference sequence). The CDR3 is 18 amino acids. V was cut by 1 base and J by 0 bases, with 16 bases left in between. CDR3 DNA: TGTGCCACCAGCAGAGCGGCAGCGCTCCTCTACTCTGGAAACACCATATATTTT. Protein product: CATSRAAALLYSGNTIYF. The full variable domain, its missing parts supplied by reference TRBV15 and TRBJ1-3, is DAMVIQNPRYQVTQFGKPVTLSCSQTLNHNVMYWYQQKSSQAPKLLFHYYDKDFNNEADTPDNFQSRRPNTSFCFLDIRSPGLGDTAMYLCATSRAAALLYSGNTIYFGEGSWLTVV.

This clone was recorded only once. V and J are TRBV5-6 and TRBJ2-7; D gene unclear. The germline V gene encodes CDR1 SGHDT and CDR2 YYEEEE. V was trimmed by 1 base and J by 0 bases, leaving 5 bases between them. The CDR3 length is 13 residues. CDR3 amino acids: CASSLRNSYEQYF. In nucleotides, the CDR3 is TGTGCCAGCAGCTTGCGTAACTCCTACGAGCAGTACTTC.

The J gene is TRBJ2-7, the V gene TRBV4-2; D unclear. V shed 4 bases and J shed 6 bases, with 10 bases lying between them. CDR1 and CDR2 from the germline V gene are LGHNA and YNFKEQ. The CDR3 has 12 residues. The CDR3 here is CASSLNSGEQYF. CDR3 nucleotide sequence: TGTGCCAGCAGCCTAAATTCAGGCGAGCAGTACTTC.

V gene TRBV9 combines with J gene TRBJ2-1, with D perhaps TRBD1 (6 bases). In germline, CDR1 is SGDLS, CDR2 YYNGEE. CDR3 length: 14 amino acids. V was trimmed by 3 bases and J by 4 bases, leaving 11 bases between them. CDR3 DNA: TGTGCCAGCAGCGGGACAGTACCTTACAATGAGCAGTTCTTC. It is translated as CASSGTVPYNEQFF.

This clone was detected once. The chain has TRBV9 and TRBJ2-3, with 14 bases lining up with TRBD2. This CDR3 is built from 17 residues. CDR1 is SGDLS and CDR2 is YYNGEE in the germline V gene. V trimming: 4 bases; J trimming: 3 bases; junction bases outside the gene matches: 7. CDR3 protein: CASSPRLAGGFTDTQYF. For the CDR3, the DNA is TGTGCCAGCAGCCCAAGACTAGCGGGAGGGTTTACAGATACGCAGTATTTT.

The chain couples TRBV10-2 to TRBJ2-5; 8 bases align to TRBD1. J lost 7 bases, V lost 6 bases, and 7 bases had no gene match. This CDR3 comprises 13 residues. The V gene's germline CDR1 is WSHSY and CDR2 SAAADI. The CDR3 reads CASRNRGDVTQYF. The CDR3 region has the DNA TGCGCCAGCAGGAACAGGGGGGACGTGACCCAGTACTTC.

The rearrangement uses TRBV7-9 and TRBJ2-5; 9 bases line up with TRBD1. The CDR3 is 15 residues long. V lost 4 bases to trimming and J lost 7 bases; unmatched junction nucleotides: 10. The germline CDR1 and CDR2 sequences are SEHNR and FQNEAQ (reference sequence). The CDR3 protein is CASSSRTGDPWTQYF. The CDR3, as DNA: TGTGCCAGCAGCTCCCGGACAGGGGATCCTTGGACCCAGTACTTC.

The V call is TRBV27, the J call TRBJ2-2, with 9 bases aligning to TRBD2. V shed 2 bases and J 2 bases; nucleotides not matched to a gene: 3. CDR1 MNHEY and CDR2 SMNVEV come from the germline V gene (reference sequence). CDR3 length: 16 residues. The CDR3 loop reads CASSLASGVNTGELFF. The CDR3, as DNA: TGTGCCAGCAGTTTAGCTAGCGGGGTCAACACCGGGGAGCTGTTTTTT.

The rearrangement uses TRBV6-1 and TRBJ1-1; no reliable D call. Germline assignment: CDR1 MNHNS and CDR2 SASEGT. The CDR3 loop spans 18 amino acids. Trimming removed 0 bases from V and 0 bases from J, with 17 bases in between. Here the CDR3 reads CASSEADPIKRVNTEAFF. CDR3 coding DNA: TGTGCCAGCAGTGAAGCGGACCCTATCAAACGGGTGAACACTGAAGCTTTCTTT.

The CDR3 sequence is CASSHRGTGSFADLDGYTF. For the CDR3, the DNA is TGCGCCAGCAGCCATCGCGGGACAGGGTCTTTTGCTGATCTCGATGGCTACACCTTC. The chain carries TRBV4-1 and TRBJ1-2; 9 nucleotides match TRBD1. Germline CDR1 is MGHRA and CDR2 is YSYEKL. V was pared by 3 bases and J by 6 bases, with 20 bases of the junction left unmatched. This CDR3 is 19 amino acids long.

The V gene is TRBV28, the J gene TRBJ1-5; TRBD1 might be the D (5 bases). CDR3 length: 17 residues. V lost 3 bases and J lost 0, with 15 bases in between. Germline CDR1 is MDHEN and CDR2 is SYDVKM. CDR3 region: CASSLGRSYYSNQPQHF. The CDR3 DNA is TGTGCCAGCAGTTTGGGACGATCGTATTATAGCAATCAGCCCCAGCATTTT. Using reference TRBV28 and TRBJ1-5 for the parts outside the CDR3, the full variable domain is DVKVTQSSRYLVKRTGEKVFLECVQDMDHENMFWYRQDPGLGLRLIYFSYDVKMKEKGDIPEGYSVSREKKERFSLILESASTNQTSMYLCASSLGRSYYSNQPQHFGDGTRLSIL.

This rearrangement joins TRBV19 to TRBJ2-7; D is perhaps TRBD1 or TRBD2 (5 bases each). V was shortened by 11 bases and J by 7 bases, with 24 bases between the two germline ends. Germline CDR1 LNHDA, CDR2 SQIVND (reference sequence). The CDR3 is made up of 14 amino acids. The chain's CDR3 is CASQPGTGIGEQYF. DNA of the CDR3: TGTGCCTCGCAACCCGGGACGGGAATAGGTGAGCAGTACTTC.

The chain links TRBV7-8 to TRBJ1-3; D remains unclear. Germline V gene data show CDR1 as SGHVS and CDR2 as FQNEAQ. V was trimmed by 3 bases and J by 4 bases, leaving 7 bases between them. The CDR3 is made up of 13 amino acids. Here the CDR3 reads CASSFQLGNTIYF. Written as DNA, the CDR3 is TGTGCCAGCAGCTTTCAGCTAGGAAACACCATATATTTT. The entire variable domain, with the rest obtained from reference TRBV7-8 and TRBJ1-3, is as follows: GAGVSQSPRYKVAKRGQDVALRCDPISGHVSLFWYQQALGQGPEFLTYFQNEAQLDKSGLPSDRFFAERPEGSVSTLKIQRTQQEDSAVYLCASSFQLGNTIYFGEGSWLTVV.

The V call is TRBV2, the J call TRBJ2-7; 16 bases agree with TRBD2. The CDR3 is 16 amino acids. The germline V gene encodes CDR1 SNHLY and CDR2 FYNNEI. The V gene end was trimmed by 6 bases and the J gene end by 5 bases; junction bases not matched to a gene: 7. The CDR3 coding sequence is TGTGCCAGCAGGGGGACTAGCGGGAGGGCCTATCACGAGCAGTACTTC. It yields the protein CASRGTSGRAYHEQYF.

About this clone itself: This sample also contains other DNA sequences that code for the same CDR3. The rearrangement links TRBV5-4 to TRBJ2-7; 12 nucleotides line up with TRBD2. CDR1 and CDR2 from the germline V gene are SGHNT and YYREEE (reference sequence). This CDR3 is built from 13 residues. V shed 4 bases and J 6 bases; nucleotides not matched to a gene: 2. CDR3 residues: CASSPGLAGEQYF. The CDR3 bases are TGTGCCAGCAGCCCGGGACTAGCGGGCGAGCAGTACTTC.

The rearrangement joins TRBV15 to TRBJ1-1; D not certain. Trimming took 0 bases from V and 1 from J, leaving 6 bases between them. The CDR3 is 14 residues long. Germline V lookup: CDR1 LNHNV, CDR2 YYDKDF (reference sequence). CDR3 protein: CATSRDSRNTEAFF. The CDR3 DNA follows: TGTGCCACCAGCAGAGATAGCCGGAACACTGAAGCTTTCTTT.

This sequence joins TRBV29-1 and TRBJ2-1; 12 bases are shared with TRBD2. Losses at the gene ends were 2 bases for V and 2 bases for J; bases not matched to a gene: 4. The CDR3 has 16 amino acids. Germline values: CDR1 SQVTM, CDR2 ANQGSEA. CDR3 sequence: CSVELAGGRTYNEQFF. In nucleotides, the CDR3 is TGCAGCGTTGAACTAGCGGGAGGGAGAACCTACAATGAGCAGTTCTTC.

The V call is TRBV5-1, the J call TRBJ2-3, with D uncertain. Deletions cut 0 bases from V and 0 bases from J, with 8 bases between. This CDR3 comprises 15 residues. CDR1 is SGHRS and CDR2 is YFSETQ in the germline V gene. The DNA of the CDR3 is TGCGCCAGCAGCTTGGTAGAGCATAGCACAGATACGCAGTATTTT. The encoded protein is CASSLVEHSTDTQYF.

The chain joins TRBV27 to TRBJ1-5; 11 bases line up with TRBD1. After removal of 6 bases from V and 6 bases from J, the junction contained 4 bases not matched to a gene. The CDR3 loop spans 14 amino acids. From germline, CDR1 is MNHEY and CDR2 SMNVEV (reference sequence). DNA of the CDR3: TGTGCCAGCAGAGGGACAGGGGGTGGTCAGCCCCAGCATTTT. Its protein is CASRGTGGGQPQHF.

The CDR3 DNA reads as TGTGCCAGCAGTTGGGGGACTGGGACGGCTGAAGAGGGCTACACCTTC. Translated, it gives CASSWGTGTAEEGYTF. The V and J genes are TRBV6-5 and TRBJ1-2; maybe TRBD1 (5 bases). Trimming cost V 4 bases and J 8 bases, with 23 bases left between them. The CDR3 contains 16 residues. The V gene's germline CDR1 is MNHEY and CDR2 SVGAGI.

The chain uses TRBV10-3 and TRBJ2-7, with 9 nucleotides matching TRBD1. The length of the CDR3 is 16 residues. Germline values: CDR1 ENHRY, CDR2 SYGVKD. With V trimmed by 6 bases and J by 4 bases, 13 bases remained unmatched. The CDR3 coding sequence is TGTGCCATCAGATTGGATAACCGGGACAGGGAGTACGAGCAGTACTTC. This gives the protein CAIRLDNRDREYEQYF.

The chain recombines TRBV7-9 with TRBJ2-3; no reliable D call. This CDR3 region has 13 residues. Trimming shortened V by 8 bases and J by 4 bases, and 13 bases separated the two germline ends. CDR1 SEHNR and CDR2 FQNEAQ come from the germline V gene (reference sequence). The chain's CDR3 is CASVTGVADTQYF. CDR3 in DNA: TGTGCCAGCGTGACTGGAGTGGCAGATACGCAGTATTTT.

This chain's CDR3 is CASSELFSEDEQYF. The CDR3, as DNA: TGCGCCAGCAGTGAGCTGTTTAGCGAGGACGAGCAGTACTTC. V gene TRBV10-2 combines with J gene TRBJ2-7; the D gene is possibly TRBD2 (5 bases). The CDR3 is made up of 14 amino acids. The ends were cut back, 2 bases at V and 5 bases at J, with 13 bases in the middle. Germline V gene sequence: CDR1 WSHSY, CDR2 SAAADI.